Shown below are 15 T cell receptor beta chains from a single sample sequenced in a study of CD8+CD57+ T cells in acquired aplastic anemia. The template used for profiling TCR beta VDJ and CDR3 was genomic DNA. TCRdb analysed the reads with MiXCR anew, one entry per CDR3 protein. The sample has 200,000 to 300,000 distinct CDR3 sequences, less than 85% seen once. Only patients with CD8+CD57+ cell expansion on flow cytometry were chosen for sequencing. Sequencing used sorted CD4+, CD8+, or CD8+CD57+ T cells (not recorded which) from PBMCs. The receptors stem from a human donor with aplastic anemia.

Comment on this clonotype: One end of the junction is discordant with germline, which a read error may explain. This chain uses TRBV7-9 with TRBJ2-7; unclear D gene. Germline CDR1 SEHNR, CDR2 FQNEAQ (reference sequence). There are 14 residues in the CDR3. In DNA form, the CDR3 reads TGTGCCAGCAGCTTATTACCCGAGGAGCAGGTTTTTGGATTC. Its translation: CASSLLPEEQVFGF.

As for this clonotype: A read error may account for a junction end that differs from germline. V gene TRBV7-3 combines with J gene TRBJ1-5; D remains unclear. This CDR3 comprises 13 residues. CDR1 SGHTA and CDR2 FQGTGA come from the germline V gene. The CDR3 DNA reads TGTGCCAGCAGCTTGAATACCAATCATTCCCCGCATTTC. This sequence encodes CASSLNTNHSPHF. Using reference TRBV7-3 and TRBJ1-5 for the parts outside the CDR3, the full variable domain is GAGVSQTPSNKVTEKGKYVELRCDPISGHTALYWYRQSLGQGPEFLIYFQGTGAADDSGLPNDRFFAVRPEGSVSTLKIQRTERGDSAVYLCASSLNTNHSPHFGDGTRLSIL.

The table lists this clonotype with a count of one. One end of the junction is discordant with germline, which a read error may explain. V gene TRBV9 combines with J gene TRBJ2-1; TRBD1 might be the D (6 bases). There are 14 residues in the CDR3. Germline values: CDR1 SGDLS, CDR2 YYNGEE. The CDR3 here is CATSRVGDIEEQFF. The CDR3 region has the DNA TGTGCCACCAGCAGAGTTGGGGACATTGAGGAGCAGTTCTTC.

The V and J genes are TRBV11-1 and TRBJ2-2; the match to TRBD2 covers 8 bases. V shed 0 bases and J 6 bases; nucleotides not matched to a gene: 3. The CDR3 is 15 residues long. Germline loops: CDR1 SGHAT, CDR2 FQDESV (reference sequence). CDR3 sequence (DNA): TGTGCCAGCAGCTTAGCCCGGGGGGGAGCCGGGGAGCTGTTTTTT. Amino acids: CASSLARGGAGELFF.

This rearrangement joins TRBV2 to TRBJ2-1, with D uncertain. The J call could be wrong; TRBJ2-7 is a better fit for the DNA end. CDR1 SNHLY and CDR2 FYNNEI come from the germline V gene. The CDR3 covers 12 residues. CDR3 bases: TGTGCCAGCAGCGTAGGAAAGAATCAGCAGTACTTC. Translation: CASSVGKNQQYF.

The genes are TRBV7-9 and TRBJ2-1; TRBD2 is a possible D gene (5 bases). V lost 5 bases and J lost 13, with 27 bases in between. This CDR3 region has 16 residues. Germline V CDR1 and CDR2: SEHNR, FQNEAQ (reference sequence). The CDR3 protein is CASSQAGSYGANDQFF. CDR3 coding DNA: TGTGCCAGCAGCCAGGCGGGCAGCTACGGTGCCAACGACCAGTTCTTC.

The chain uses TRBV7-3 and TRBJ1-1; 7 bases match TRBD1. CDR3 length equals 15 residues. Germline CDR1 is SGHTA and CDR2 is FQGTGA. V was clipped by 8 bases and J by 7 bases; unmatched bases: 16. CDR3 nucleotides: TGTGCCAGCGGGGACGGTGTGACAGGGAACCATGAAGCTTTCTTT. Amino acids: CASGDGVTGNHEAFF.

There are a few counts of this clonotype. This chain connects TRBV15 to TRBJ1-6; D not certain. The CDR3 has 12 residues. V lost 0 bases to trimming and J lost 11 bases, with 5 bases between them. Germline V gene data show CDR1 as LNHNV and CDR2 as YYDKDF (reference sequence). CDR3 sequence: CATSRDGAPLHF. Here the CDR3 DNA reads TGTGCCACCAGCAGAGATGGGGCACCCCTCCACTTT.

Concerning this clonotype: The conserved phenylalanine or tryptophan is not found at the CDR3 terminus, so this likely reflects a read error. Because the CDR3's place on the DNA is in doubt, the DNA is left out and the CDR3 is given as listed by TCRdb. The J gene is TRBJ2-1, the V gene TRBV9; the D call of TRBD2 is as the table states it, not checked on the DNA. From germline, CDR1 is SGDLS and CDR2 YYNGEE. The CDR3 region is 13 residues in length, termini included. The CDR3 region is CASGLWGRNQQFV.

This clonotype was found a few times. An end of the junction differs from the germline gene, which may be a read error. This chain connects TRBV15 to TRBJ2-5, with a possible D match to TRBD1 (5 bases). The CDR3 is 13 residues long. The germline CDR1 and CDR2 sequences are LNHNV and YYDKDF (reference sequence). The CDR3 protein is CTTSRVAGETQYF. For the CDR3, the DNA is TGTACCACCAGCAGGGTCGCCGGGGAGACCCAGTACTTC. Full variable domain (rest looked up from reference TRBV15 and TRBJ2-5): DAMVIQNPRYQVTQFGKPVTLSCSQTLNHNVMYWYQQKSSQAPKLLFHYYDKDFNNEADTPDNFQSRRPNTSFCFLDIRSPGLGDTAMYLCTTSRVAGETQYFGPGTRLLVL.

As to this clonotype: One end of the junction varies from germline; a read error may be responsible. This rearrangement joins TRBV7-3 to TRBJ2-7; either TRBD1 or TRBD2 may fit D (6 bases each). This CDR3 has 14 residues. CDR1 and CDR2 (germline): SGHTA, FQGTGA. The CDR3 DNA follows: TGTGCCACCAGCGGCCGGGGGCTAGCCTACGATCAGGACTTC. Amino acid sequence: CATSGRGLAYDQDF.

This CDR3 reads CASSVHRDGTALSYEQYV. The CDR3 DNA follows: TGTGCCAGCAGCGTTCACCGAGACGGGACAGCCCTTTCCTACGAGCAGTACGTC. The V and J genes are TRBV9 and TRBJ2-7; 7 nucleotides agree with TRBD1. Germline V gives CDR1 SGDLS, CDR2 YYNGEE. The V segment lost 2 bases and the J segment 1 base; nucleotides outside the gene matches: 15. The CDR3 loop spans 18 amino acids.

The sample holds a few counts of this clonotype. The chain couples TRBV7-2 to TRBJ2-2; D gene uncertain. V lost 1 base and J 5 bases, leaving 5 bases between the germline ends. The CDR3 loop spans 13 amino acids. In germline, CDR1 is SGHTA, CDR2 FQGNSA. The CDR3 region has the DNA TGTGCCAGCAGCTTAGAACAGACCGGGGAGCTGTTTTTT. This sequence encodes CASSLEQTGELFF.

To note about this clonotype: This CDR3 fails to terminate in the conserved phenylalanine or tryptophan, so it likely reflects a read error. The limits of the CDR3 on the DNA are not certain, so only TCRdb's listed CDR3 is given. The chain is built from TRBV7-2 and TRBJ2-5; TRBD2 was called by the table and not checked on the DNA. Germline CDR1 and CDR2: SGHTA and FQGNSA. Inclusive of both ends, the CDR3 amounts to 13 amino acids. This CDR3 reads CASSASCAENYYY.

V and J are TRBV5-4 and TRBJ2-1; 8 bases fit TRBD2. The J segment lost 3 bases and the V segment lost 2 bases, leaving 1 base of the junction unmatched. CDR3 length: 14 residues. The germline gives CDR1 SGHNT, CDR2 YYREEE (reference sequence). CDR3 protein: CASSLSGGYNEQFF. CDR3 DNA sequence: TGTGCCAGCAGCTTAAGCGGGGGCTACAATGAGCAGTTCTTC.